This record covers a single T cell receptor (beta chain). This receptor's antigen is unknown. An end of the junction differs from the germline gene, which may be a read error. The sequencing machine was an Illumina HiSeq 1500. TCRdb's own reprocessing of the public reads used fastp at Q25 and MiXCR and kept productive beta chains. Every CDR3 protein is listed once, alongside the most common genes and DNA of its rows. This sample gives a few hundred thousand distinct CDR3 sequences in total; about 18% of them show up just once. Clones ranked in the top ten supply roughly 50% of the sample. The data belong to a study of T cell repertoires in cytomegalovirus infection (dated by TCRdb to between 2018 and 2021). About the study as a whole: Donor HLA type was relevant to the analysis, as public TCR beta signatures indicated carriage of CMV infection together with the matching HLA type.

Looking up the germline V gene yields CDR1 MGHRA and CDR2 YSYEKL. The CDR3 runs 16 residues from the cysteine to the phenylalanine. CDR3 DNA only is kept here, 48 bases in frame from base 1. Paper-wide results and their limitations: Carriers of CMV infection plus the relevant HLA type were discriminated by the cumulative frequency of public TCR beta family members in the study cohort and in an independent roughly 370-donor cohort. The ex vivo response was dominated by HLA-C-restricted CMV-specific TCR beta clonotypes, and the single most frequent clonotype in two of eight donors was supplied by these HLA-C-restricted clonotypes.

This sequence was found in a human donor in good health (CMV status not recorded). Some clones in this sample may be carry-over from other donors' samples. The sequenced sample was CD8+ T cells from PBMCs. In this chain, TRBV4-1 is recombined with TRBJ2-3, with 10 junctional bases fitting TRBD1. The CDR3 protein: CASNDRGRGNADTRYF. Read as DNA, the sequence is TGCGCCAGCAACGACAGGGGGCGAGGGAACGCAGATACGCGGTATTTT.